This T cell receptor (beta chain) was recovered during a study of T cell responses to AZD1222 COVID-19 vaccine. Of note for this clone: The antigen is undetermined.

There are 14 residues in the CDR3. The trim removed 3 bases at V and 0 bases at J, leaving 2 bases unmatched. Overall study results and limits: AZD1222 recipients seropositive at baseline numbered only six or seven.

Only in-frame clones appear in the TCRdb table, and some are missing; sequencing was by immunoSEQ multiplex PCR. The sample has under 150,000 clones, approximately 85% seen once. This TCR was recovered from an adult who received the MenACWY meningococcal vaccine as a control. The rearrangement joins TRBV5-3 to TRBJ1-2, with TRBD1 matching over 7 bases. TRBV5-3 is noted as an ORF with a role that remains uncertain. Here the sequenced sample was peripheral blood, taken 28 days after the second dose of the MenACWY control vaccine. CDR3 loop: CARSWDRANYGYTF. The CDR3 DNA reads TGTGCCAGAAGCTGGGACAGAGCTAACTATGGCTACACCTTC.